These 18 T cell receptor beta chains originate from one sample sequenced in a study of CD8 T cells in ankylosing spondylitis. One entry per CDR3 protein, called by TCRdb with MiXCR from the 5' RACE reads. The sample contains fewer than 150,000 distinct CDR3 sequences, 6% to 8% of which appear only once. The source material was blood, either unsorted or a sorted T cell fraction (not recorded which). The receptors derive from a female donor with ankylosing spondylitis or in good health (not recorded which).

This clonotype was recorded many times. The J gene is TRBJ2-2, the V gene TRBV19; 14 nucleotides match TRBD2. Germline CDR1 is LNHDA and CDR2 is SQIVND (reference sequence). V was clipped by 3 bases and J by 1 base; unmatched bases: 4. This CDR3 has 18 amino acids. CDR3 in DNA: TGTGCCAGTAGTATTATTGGGACTAGCGGGGGGAACACCGGGGAGCTGTTTTTT. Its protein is CASSIIGTSGGNTGELFF. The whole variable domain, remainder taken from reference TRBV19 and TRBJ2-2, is DGGITQSPKYLFRKEGQNVTLSCEQNLNHDAMYWYRQDPGQGLRLIYYSQIVNDFQKGDIAEGYSVSREKKESFPLTVTSAQKNPTAFYLCASSIIGTSGGNTGELFFGEGSRLTVL.

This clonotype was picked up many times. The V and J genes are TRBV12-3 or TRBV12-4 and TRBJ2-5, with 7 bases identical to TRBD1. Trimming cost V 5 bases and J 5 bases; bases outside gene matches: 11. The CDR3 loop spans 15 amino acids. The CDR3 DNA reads TGTGCCAGCAGTCCCACAGGGGTGGTTGGGGAGACCCAGTACTTC. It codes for CASSPTGVVGETQYF.

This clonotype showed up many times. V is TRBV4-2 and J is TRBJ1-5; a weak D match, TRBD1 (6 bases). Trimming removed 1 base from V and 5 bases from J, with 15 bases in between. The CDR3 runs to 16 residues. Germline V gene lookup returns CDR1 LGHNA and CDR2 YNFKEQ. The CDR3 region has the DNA TGTGCCAGCAGCCAAGGGGGGGGCAGGGGATATCAGCCCCAGCATTTT. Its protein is CASSQGGGRGYQPQHF.

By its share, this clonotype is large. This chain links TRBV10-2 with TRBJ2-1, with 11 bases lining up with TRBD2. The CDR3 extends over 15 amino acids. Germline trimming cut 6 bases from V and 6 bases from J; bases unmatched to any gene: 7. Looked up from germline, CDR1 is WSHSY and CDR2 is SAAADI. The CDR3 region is CASRLAGGPSNEQFF. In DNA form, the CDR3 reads TGCGCCAGCAGGTTAGCGGGGGGGCCATCCAATGAGCAGTTCTTC.

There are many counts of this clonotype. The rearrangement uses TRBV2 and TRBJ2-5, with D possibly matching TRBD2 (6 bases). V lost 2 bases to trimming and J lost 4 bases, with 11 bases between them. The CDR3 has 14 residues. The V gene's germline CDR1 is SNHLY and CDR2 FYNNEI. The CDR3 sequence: CASSEIGGRETQYF. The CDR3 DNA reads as TGTGCCAGCAGTGAAATCGGGGGAAGAGAGACCCAGTACTTC. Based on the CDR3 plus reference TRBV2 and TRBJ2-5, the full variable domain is EPEVTQTPSHQVTQMGQEVILRCVPISNHLYFYWYRQILGQKVEFLVSFYNNEISEKSEIFDDQFSVERPDGSNFTLKIRSTKLEDSAMYFCASSEIGGRETQYFGPGTRLLVL.

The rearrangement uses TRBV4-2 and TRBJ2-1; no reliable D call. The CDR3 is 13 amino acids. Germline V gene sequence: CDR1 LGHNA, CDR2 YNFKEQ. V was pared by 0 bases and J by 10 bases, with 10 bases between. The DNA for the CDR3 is TGTGCCAGCAGCCAAGAGAGTGTCGCGGAGCAGTTCTTC. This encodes CASSQESVAEQFF.

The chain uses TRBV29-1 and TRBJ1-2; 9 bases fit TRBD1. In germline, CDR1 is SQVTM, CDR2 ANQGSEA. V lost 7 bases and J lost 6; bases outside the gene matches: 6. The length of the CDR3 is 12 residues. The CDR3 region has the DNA TGCAGCGCCTCGGGACAGGGAAATGGCTACACCTTC. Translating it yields CSASGQGNGYTF. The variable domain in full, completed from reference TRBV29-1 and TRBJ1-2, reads SAVISQKPSRDICQRGTSLTIQCQVDSQVTMMFWYRQQPGQSLTLIATANQGSEATYESGFVIDKFPISRPNLTFSTLTVSNMSPEDSSIYLCSASGQGNGYTFGSGTRLTVV.

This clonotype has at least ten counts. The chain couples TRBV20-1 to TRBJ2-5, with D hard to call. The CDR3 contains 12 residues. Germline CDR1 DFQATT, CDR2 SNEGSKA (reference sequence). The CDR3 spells CMTGPSQETQYF. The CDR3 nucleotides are TGCATGACGGGCCCCTCCCAAGAGACCCAGTACTTC.

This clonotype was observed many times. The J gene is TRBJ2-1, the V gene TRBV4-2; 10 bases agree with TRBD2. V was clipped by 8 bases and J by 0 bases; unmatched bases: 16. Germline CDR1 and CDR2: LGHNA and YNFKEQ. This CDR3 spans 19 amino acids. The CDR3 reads CASAQGDSGGFRSYNEQFF. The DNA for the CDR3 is TGTGCCAGCGCCCAAGGAGATAGCGGGGGGTTCCGCTCCTACAATGAGCAGTTCTTC.

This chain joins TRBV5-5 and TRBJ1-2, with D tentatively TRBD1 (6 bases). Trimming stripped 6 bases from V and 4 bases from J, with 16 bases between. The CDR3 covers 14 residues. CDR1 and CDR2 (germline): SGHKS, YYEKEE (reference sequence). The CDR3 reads CASTPTPRGYGYTF. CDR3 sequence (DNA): TGTGCCAGCACACCAACTCCCAGGGGCTATGGCTACACCTTC.

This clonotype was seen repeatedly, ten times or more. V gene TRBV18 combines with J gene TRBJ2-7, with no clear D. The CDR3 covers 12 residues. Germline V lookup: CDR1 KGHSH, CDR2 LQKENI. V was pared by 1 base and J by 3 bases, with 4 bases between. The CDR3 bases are TGTGCCAGCTCACCACAGAGCTACGAGCAGTACTTC. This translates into CASSPQSYEQYF.

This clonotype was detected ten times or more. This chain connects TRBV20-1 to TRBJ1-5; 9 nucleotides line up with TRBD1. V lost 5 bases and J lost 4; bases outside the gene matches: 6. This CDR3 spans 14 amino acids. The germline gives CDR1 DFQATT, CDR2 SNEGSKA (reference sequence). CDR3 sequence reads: CSAPGQGRNQPQHF. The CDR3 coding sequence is TGCAGTGCTCCGGGACAGGGAAGGAATCAGCCCCAGCATTTT.

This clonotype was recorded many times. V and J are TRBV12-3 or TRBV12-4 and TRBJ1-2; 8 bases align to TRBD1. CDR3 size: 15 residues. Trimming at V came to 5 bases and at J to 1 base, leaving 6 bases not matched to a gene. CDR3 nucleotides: TGTGCCAGCAGTCCCCGGGACAGGATTAACTATGGCTACACCTTC. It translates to CASSPRDRINYGYTF.

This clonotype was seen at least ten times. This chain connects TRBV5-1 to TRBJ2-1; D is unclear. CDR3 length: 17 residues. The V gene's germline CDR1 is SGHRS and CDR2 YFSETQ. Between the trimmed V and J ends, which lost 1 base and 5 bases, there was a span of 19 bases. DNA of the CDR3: TGCGCCAGCAGCTTGCAATTCGGCCGGGTGGAAAACAATGAGCAGTTCTTC. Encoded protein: CASSLQFGRVENNEQFF.

The CDR3 protein is CASSLDSGGWAIETQYF. The DNA for the CDR3 is TGTGCCAGCAGCTTGGACAGCGGGGGATGGGCGATAGAGACCCAGTACTTC. V is TRBV5-5 and J is TRBJ2-5, with 8 nucleotides matching TRBD2. This CDR3 contains 17 residues. V was clipped by 0 bases and J by 4 bases; unmatched bases: 11. Germline CDR1 is SGHKS and CDR2 is YYEKEE (reference sequence).

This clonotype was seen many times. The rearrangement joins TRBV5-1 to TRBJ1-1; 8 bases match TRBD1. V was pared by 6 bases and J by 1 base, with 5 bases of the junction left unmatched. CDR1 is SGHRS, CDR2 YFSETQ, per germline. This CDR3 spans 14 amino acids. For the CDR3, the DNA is TGCGCCAGCATGGGGACAGGTCAGAACACTGAAGCTTTCTTT. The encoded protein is CASMGTGQNTEAFF.

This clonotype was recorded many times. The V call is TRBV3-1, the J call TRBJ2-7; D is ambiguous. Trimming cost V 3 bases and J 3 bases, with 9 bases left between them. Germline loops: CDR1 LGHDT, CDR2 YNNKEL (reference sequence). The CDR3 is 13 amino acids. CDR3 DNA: TGTGCCAGCAGCCAGCTAGACCTCTACGAGCAGTACTTC. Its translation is CASSQLDLYEQYF.

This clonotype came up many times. CDR3 bases: TGCAGTGCTAGATTAGCGGGGGGGCCCAACAATGAGCAGTTCTTC. Translation: CSARLAGGPNNEQFF. This sequence joins TRBV20-1 and TRBJ2-1; 11 nucleotides line up with TRBD2. The CDR3 is 15 amino acids. V trimming: 2 bases; J trimming: 5 bases; junction bases outside the gene matches: 5. The V gene's germline CDR1 is DFQATT and CDR2 SNEGSKA (reference sequence).